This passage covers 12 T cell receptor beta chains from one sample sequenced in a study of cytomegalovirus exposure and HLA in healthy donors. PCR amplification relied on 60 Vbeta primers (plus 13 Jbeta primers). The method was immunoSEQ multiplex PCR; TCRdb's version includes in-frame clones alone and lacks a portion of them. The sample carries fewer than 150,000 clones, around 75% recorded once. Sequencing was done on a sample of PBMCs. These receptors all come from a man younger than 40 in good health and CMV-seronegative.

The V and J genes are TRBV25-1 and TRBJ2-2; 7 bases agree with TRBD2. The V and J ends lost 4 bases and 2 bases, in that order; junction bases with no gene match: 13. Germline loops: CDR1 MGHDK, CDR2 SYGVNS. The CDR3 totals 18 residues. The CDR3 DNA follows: TGTGCCAGCAGTGCCCAGAACGGGAGGACTTTCAACACCGGGGAGCTGTTTTTT. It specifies CASSAQNGRTFNTGELFF. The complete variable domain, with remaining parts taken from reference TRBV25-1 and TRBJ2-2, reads EADIYQTPRYLVIGTGKKITLECSQTMGHDKMYWYQQDPGMELHLIHYSYGVNSTEKGDLSSESTVSRIRTEHFPLTLESARPSHTSQYLCASSAQNGRTFNTGELFFGEGSRLTVL.

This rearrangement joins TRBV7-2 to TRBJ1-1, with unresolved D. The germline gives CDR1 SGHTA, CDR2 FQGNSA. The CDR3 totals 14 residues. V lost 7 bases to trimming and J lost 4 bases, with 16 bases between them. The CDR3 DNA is TGTGCCAGCACCATGGCGGGATCGCGCACTGAAGCTTTCTTT. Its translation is CASTMAGSRTEAFF.

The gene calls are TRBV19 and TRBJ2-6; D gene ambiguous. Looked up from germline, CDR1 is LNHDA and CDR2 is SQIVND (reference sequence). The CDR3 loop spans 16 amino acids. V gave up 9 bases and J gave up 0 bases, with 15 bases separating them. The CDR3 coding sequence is TGTGCCAGCAGCCGTGACGTAGCCTCTGGGGCCAACGTCCTGACTTTC. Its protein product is CASSRDVASGANVLTF. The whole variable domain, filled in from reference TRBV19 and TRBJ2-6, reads DGGITQSPKYLFRKEGQNVTLSCEQNLNHDAMYWYRQDPGQGLRLIYYSQIVNDFQKGDIAEGYSVSREKKESFPLTVTSAQKNPTAFYLCASSRDVASGANVLTFGAGSRLTVL.

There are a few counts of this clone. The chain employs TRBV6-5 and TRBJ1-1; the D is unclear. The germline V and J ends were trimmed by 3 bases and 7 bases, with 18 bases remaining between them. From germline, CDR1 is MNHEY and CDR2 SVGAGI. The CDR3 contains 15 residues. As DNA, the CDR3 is TGTGCCAGCAGTTATGATAGTACGGTCCGGGATGAAGCTTTCTTT. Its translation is CASSYDSTVRDEAFF.

CDR3 in amino acids: CASSTDSGFSYNEQFF. The DNA for the CDR3 is TGTGCCAGTAGTACTGATAGCGGGTTCAGCTACAATGAGCAGTTCTTC. The chain joins TRBV19 to TRBJ2-1, with TRBD2 identical over 7 bases. Germline values: CDR1 LNHDA, CDR2 SQIVND (reference sequence). V lost 4 bases and J lost 3; bases outside the gene matches: 9. The CDR3 contains 16 residues.

The CDR3, as DNA: TGTGCCAGCACCCACGGGGGGTTAGGTAATTCACCCCTCCACTTT. This encodes CASTHGGLGNSPLHF. The J gene is TRBJ1-6, the V gene TRBV6-5; tentatively, D is TRBD1 (5 bases). V dropped 7 bases and J dropped 6 bases, with 16 bases sitting between them. The germline CDR1 and CDR2 sequences are MNHEY and SVGAGI. This CDR3 contains 15 residues.

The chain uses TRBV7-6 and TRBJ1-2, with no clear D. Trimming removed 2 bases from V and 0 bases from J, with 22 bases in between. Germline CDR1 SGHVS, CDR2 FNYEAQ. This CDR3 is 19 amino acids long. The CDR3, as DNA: TGTGCCAGCAGCTTATTACAAACGGGGTCGACCGGAGCTAACTATGGCTACACCTTC. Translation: CASSLLQTGSTGANYGYTF.

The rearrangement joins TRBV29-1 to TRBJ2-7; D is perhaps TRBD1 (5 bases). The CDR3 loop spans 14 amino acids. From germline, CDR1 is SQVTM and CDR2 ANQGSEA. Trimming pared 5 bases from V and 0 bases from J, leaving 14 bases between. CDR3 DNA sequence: TGCAGCGTTATCCAAAGGACACCCTCCTACGAGCAGTACTTC. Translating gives CSVIQRTPSYEQYF.

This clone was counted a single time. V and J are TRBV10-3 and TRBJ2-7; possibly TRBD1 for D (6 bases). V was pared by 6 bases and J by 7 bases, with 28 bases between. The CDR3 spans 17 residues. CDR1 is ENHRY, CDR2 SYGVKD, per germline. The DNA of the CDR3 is TGTGCCATCAGCTCCAACCCCCAGACAGGACCGCTTTGGGAGCAGTACTTC. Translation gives CAISSNPQTGPLWEQYF.

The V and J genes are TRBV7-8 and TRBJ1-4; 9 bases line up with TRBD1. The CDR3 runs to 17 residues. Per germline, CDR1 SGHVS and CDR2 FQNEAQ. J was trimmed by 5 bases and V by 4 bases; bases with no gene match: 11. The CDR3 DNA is TGTGCCAGCAGCTGGGACAGGGCGAACGGGTCCAATGAAAAACTGTTTTTT. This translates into CASSWDRANGSNEKLFF.

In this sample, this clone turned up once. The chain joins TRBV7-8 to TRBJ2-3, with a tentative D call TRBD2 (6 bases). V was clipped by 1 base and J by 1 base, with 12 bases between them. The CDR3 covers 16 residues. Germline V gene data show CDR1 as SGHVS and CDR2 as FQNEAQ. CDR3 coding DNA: TGTGCCAGCAGCTTAGTCACGGGGAGGCGCACAGATACGCAGTATTTT. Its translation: CASSLVTGRRTDTQYF. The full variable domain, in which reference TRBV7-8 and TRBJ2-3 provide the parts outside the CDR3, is GAGVSQSPRYKVAKRGQDVALRCDPISGHVSLFWYQQALGQGPEFLTYFQNEAQLDKSGLPSDRFFAERPEGSVSTLKIQRTQQEDSAVYLCASSLVTGRRTDTQYFGPGTRLTVL.

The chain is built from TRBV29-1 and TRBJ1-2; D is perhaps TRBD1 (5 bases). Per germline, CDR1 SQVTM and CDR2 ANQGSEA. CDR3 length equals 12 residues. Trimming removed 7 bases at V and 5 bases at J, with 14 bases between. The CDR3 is CSEGRDGYGYTF. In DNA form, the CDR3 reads TGCAGCGAGGGGAGGGACGGGTATGGCTACACCTTC.